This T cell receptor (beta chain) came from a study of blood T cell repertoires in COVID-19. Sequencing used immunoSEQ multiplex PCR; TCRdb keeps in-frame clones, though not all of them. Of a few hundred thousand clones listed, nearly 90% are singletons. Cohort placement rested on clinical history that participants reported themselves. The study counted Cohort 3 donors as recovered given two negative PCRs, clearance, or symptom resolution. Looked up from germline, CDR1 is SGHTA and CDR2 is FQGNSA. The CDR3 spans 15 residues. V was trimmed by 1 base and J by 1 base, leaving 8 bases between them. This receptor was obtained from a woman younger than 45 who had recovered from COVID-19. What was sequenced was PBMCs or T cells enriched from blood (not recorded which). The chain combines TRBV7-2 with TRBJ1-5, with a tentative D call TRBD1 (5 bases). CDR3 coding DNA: TGTGCCAGCAGCTTAGTTGGGGGGAGCAATCAGCCCCAGCATTTT. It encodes CASSLVGGSNQPQHF.